This entry lists 30 T cell receptor beta chains sequenced from one sample in a study of shared clonotypes between healthy human individuals. Profiled with immunoSEQ multiplex PCR; TCRdb holds only in-frame clones, not every one. The sample lists roughly 2.2 million clones; around 93% were seen once. Sequencing was carried out using naive CD4+ T cells from PBMCs. Stated subset: CD45RA+ positively selected. These receptors originate from a man in his late teens or twenties in good health. Some clones in this sample may be carry-over from other donors' samples.

The rearrangement joins TRBV2 to TRBJ1-4; D is possibly TRBD1 (5 bases). The CDR3 loop spans 15 amino acids. Trimming cost V 3 bases and J 7 bases, with 15 bases left between them. From germline, CDR1 is SNHLY and CDR2 FYNNEI. This chain's CDR3 is CASSEGPRAGEKLFF. As DNA, the CDR3 is TGTGCCAGCAGTGAGGGACCCCGGGCCGGTGAAAAACTGTTTTTT. Filled out from reference TRBV2 and TRBJ1-4, the complete variable domain reads EPEVTQTPSHQVTQMGQEVILRCVPISNHLYFYWYRQILGQKVEFLVSFYNNEISEKSEIFDDQFSVERPDGSNFTLKIRSTKLEDSAMYFCASSEGPRAGEKLFFGSGTQLSVL.

The chain is built from TRBV30 and TRBJ1-6; TRBD1 matches at 7 bases. Unmatched junction bases numbered 10, after V lost 3 bases and J lost 8 bases. Germline V CDR1 and CDR2: GTSNPN, SVGIG (reference sequence). The CDR3 loop spans 15 amino acids. The CDR3 sequence is CAWRDRQGYYSPLHF. In DNA, the CDR3 is TGTGCCTGGAGAGATAGACAGGGATATTATTCACCCCTCCACTTT.

The CDR3 loop is CASRVQGGTHTDTQYF. The CDR3 DNA is TGTGCCAGCAGGGTCCAGGGCGGGACACACACAGATACGCAGTATTTT. V usage is TRBV7-8 and J usage is TRBJ2-3, with D perhaps matching TRBD1 or TRBD2 (6 bases each). V lost 6 bases and J 2 bases, leaving 18 bases between the germline ends. The germline V gene encodes CDR1 SGHVS and CDR2 FQNEAQ. This CDR3 spans 16 amino acids.

V is TRBV19 and J is TRBJ2-2, with 10 bases that match TRBD1. There are 14 residues in the CDR3. The germline gives CDR1 LNHDA, CDR2 SQIVND (reference sequence). The junction had 3 bases not matched to a gene; V was cut back by 8 bases and J by 3 bases. The CDR3 region is CASSGTGDTGELFF. The DNA of the CDR3 is TGTGCCAGTTCCGGGACAGGGGACACCGGGGAGCTGTTTTTT.

This chain links TRBV5-8 with TRBJ1-1; 7 positions agree with TRBD1. This CDR3 contains 13 residues. The trim removed 5 bases at V and 3 bases at J, leaving 4 bases unmatched. Germline lookup yields CDR1 SGHTS and CDR2 YDEGEE. The CDR3 reads CASSQDRDTEAFF. The CDR3 DNA follows: TGTGCCAGCAGTCAAGACAGGGACACTGAAGCTTTCTTT.

The chain employs TRBV7-3 and TRBJ1-1; no clear D. V was clipped by 6 bases and J by 1 base, with 24 bases between them. The germline V gene has CDR1 SGHTA and CDR2 FQGTGA. The CDR3 spans 18 residues. The CDR3 spells CASSTGRASRGKNTEAFF. In DNA form, the CDR3 reads TGTGCCAGCAGTACCGGACGGGCAAGTAGAGGGAAGAACACTGAAGCTTTCTTT.

The chain links TRBV28 to TRBJ2-7, with D unresolved. The germline V gene encodes CDR1 MDHEN and CDR2 SYDVKM. Trimming stripped 5 bases from V and 2 bases from J, with 7 bases between. This CDR3 has 12 amino acids. The CDR3, as DNA: TGTGCCAGCAGTAAATTCACCTACGAGCAGTACTTC. Translation gives CASSKFTYEQYF.

The rearrangement joins TRBV6-1 to TRBJ1-1; 7 positions match TRBD1. Germline CDR1 MNHNS, CDR2 SASEGT. V shed 2 bases and J 6 bases; nucleotides not matched to a gene: 9. The CDR3 length is 15 residues. In nucleotides, the CDR3 is TGTGCCAGCAGTGAACCAACTTCACAGGGGCCTGAAGCTTTCTTT. Amino acids: CASSEPTSQGPEAFF.

The V call is TRBV6-5, the J call TRBJ1-2; the match to TRBD1 covers 7 bases. CDR1 is MNHEY and CDR2 is SVGAGI in the germline V gene. J gave up 4 bases and V 7 bases, and 12 bases lay outside the gene matches. The CDR3 has 15 residues. The CDR3 loop is CASKQLGQTIYGYTF. The DNA for the CDR3 is TGTGCCAGCAAGCAACTGGGACAGACAATCTATGGCTACACCTTC.

The CDR3 DNA is TGTGCCAGCAGCTCCACCAACCCGGGACTAGCGGGAGCCCCCACAGATACGCAGTATTTT. Translation gives CASSSTNPGLAGAPTDTQYF. V usage is TRBV7-3 and J usage is TRBJ2-3, with 14 bases that match TRBD2. Germline V CDR1 and CDR2: SGHTA, FQGTGA. V gave up 4 bases and J gave up 2 bases; unmatched junction bases: 14. The CDR3 has 20 residues. The full variable domain, with the rest looked up from reference TRBV7-3 and TRBJ2-3, is GAGVSQTPSNKVTEKGKYVELRCDPISGHTALYWYRQSLGQGPEFLIYFQGTGAADDSGLPNDRFFAVRPEGSVSTLKIQRTERGDSAVYLCASSSTNPGLAGAPTDTQYFGPGTRLTVL.

The chain combines TRBV6-5 with TRBJ2-7, with a possible D match to TRBD1 (5 bases). V gave up 8 bases and J gave up 5 bases, with 13 bases separating them. The CDR3 has 12 residues. Germline values: CDR1 MNHEY, CDR2 SVGAGI. The CDR3 nucleotides are TGTGCCAGCGCGGCCAGGGTCGACGAGCAGTACTTC. Translation: CASAARVDEQYF.

The chain carries TRBV12-5 and TRBJ1-3, with D tentatively TRBD1 (6 bases). The germline V gene encodes CDR1 LGHNT and CDR2 FRNRAP. CDR3 length: 18 amino acids. Trimming took off 0 bases at V and 4 bases at J, with 19 bases between the two ends. CDR3 nucleotide sequence: TGTGCTAGTGGTTTGGTAGGTGCAGGGGACTTCTCCGGAAACACCATATATTTT. It yields the protein CASGLVGAGDFSGNTIYF. Variable domain in full (rest from reference TRBV12-5 and TRBJ1-3): DARVTQTPRHKVTEMGQEVTMRCQPILGHNTVFWYRQTMMQGLELLAYFRNRAPLDDSGMPKDRFSAEMPDATLATLKIQPSEPRDSAVYFCASGLVGAGDFSGNTIYFGEGSWLTVV.

The chain carries TRBV5-1 and TRBJ1-2, with 9 bases that match TRBD1. CDR3 length: 14 residues. Germline assignment: CDR1 SGHRS and CDR2 YFSETQ. The V and J ends lost 2 bases and 7 bases, in that order; junction bases with no gene match: 6. Written as DNA, the CDR3 is TGCGCCAGCAGCTTCTTAGACAGGGGGAGTGGCTACACCTTC. It yields the protein CASSFLDRGSGYTF.

The sample holds one count of this clone. Additional DNA sequences in this sample encode the identical CDR3. The CDR3 is CASSQDRIYGYTF. CDR3 in DNA: TGCGCCAGCAGCCAAGATCGGATCTATGGCTACACCTTC. The rearrangement joins TRBV4-3 to TRBJ1-2, with D unclear. Per germline, CDR1 LGHNA and CDR2 YSLEER. The CDR3 is 13 residues long. With 0 bases removed from V and 4 bases from J, the gap between germline ends came to 6 bases.

CDR3 bases: TGTGCCAGCAGCCTTGGACAGGAGGGAAACACCATATATTTT. This codes for CASSLGQEGNTIYF. The chain links TRBV6-6 to TRBJ1-3, with 7 positions matching TRBD1. Germline CDR1 and CDR2: MNHNY and SVGAGI (reference sequence). The V gene end was trimmed by 6 bases and the J gene end by 4 bases; junction bases not matched to a gene: 6. This CDR3 region has 14 residues.

This clone appeared a few times. The chain links TRBV2 to TRBJ1-1; D may be TRBD1 (5 bases). Germline CDR1 is SNHLY and CDR2 is FYNNEI. The length of the CDR3 is 13 residues. The V end lost 7 bases, the J end lost 1 base, and 10 bases lay between the germline ends. The CDR3 sequence: CASKGQGNTEAFF. In DNA form, the CDR3 reads TGTGCCAGCAAAGGGCAGGGGAACACTGAAGCTTTCTTT.

This rearrangement joins TRBV6-1 to TRBJ1-5; D not certain. This CDR3 has 13 amino acids. CDR1 is MNHNS, CDR2 SASEGT, per germline. V was pared by 7 bases and J by 5 bases, with 12 bases between. The CDR3 protein is CASNWRRYQPQHF. The CDR3 DNA reads TGTGCCAGCAACTGGAGGCGCTATCAGCCCCAGCATTTT.

This sequence joins TRBV5-1 and TRBJ1-5; 7 positions match TRBD1. Germline V gene data show CDR1 as SGHRS and CDR2 as YFSETQ. The junction had 7 bases not matched to a gene; V was cut back by 4 bases and J by 6 bases. CDR3 length equals 14 residues. CDR3 loop: CASSPTGVGQPQHF. Written as DNA, the CDR3 is TGCGCCAGCAGCCCTACAGGGGTCGGTCAGCCCCAGCATTTT. Using reference TRBV5-1 and TRBJ1-5 for the parts outside the CDR3, the full variable domain is KAGVTQTPRYLIKTRGQQVTLSCSPISGHRSVSWYQQTPGQGLQFLFEYFSETQRNKGNFPGRFSGRQFSNSRSEMNVSTLELGDSALYLCASSPTGVGQPQHFGDGTRLSIL.

This clone was found once. This CDR3 is also generated by other DNA sequences in the sample. The rearrangement uses TRBV28 and TRBJ2-1; unclear D gene. The V end lost 4 bases, the J end lost 6 bases, and 4 bases lay between the germline ends. Germline V gives CDR1 MDHEN, CDR2 SYDVKM. The CDR3 totals 11 residues. CDR3 sequence: CASSSSNEQFF. The CDR3 DNA reads as TGTGCCAGCAGTTCGAGCAATGAGCAGTTCTTC.

The V and J genes are TRBV7-2 and TRBJ2-1, with D unclear. Germline CDR1 reads SGHTA; CDR2 reads FQGNSA. Trimming took off 1 base at V and 2 bases at J, with 9 bases between the two ends. The CDR3 consists of 15 residues. CDR3 protein: CASSLGGWAYNEQFF. The CDR3 DNA reads TGTGCCAGCAGCTTAGGGGGTTGGGCCTACAATGAGCAGTTCTTC.

The rearrangement links TRBV21-1 to TRBJ1-1. TRBV21-1 is labeled a pseudogene. The CDR3 runs to 9 residues. The CDR3 nucleotides are TGTGCCATGACCCCTGAAGCTTTCTTT. Translated: CAMTPEAFF.

The V and J genes are TRBV6-1 and TRBJ1-2, with TRBD1 as a possible D gene (5 bases). The CDR3 has 16 amino acids. V lost 0 bases, J lost 5 bases, and 16 bases lay in between. Per the germline V gene, CDR1 is MNHNS and CDR2 is SASEGT. In nucleotides, the CDR3 is TGTGCCAGCAGTGAAGCGCGTAGACAGTCTGAGTATGGCTACACCTTC. Its protein is CASSEARRQSEYGYTF.

The gene calls are TRBV6-4 and TRBJ2-2; 9 positions agree with TRBD1. There are 20 residues in the CDR3. Germline V gene lookup returns CDR1 MRHNA and CDR2 SNTAGT. V shed 0 bases and J 1 base; nucleotides not matched to a gene: 12. CDR3 sequence reads: CASSDSTGGGRGWNTGELFF. CDR3 sequence (DNA): TGTGCCAGCAGTGACTCGACAGGGGGTGGACGAGGGTGGAACACCGGGGAGCTGTTTTTT.

This clone was seen once. The chain carries TRBV28 and TRBJ1-1; 8 nucleotides line up with TRBD1. The CDR3 is made up of 15 amino acids. V dropped 2 bases and J dropped 5; count of bases not matched to a gene: 7. Per the germline V gene, CDR1 is MDHEN and CDR2 is SYDVKM. CDR3 coding DNA: TGTGCCAGCAGTTTAAAAGGGACAGGAGCAACTGAAGCTTTCTTT. Encoded protein: CASSLKGTGATEAFF.

This clone appeared once. The genes are TRBV14 and TRBJ2-6, with D unresolved. Between the trimmed V and J ends, which lost 4 bases and 0 bases, there was a span of 13 bases. CDR3 length: 17 amino acids. Per germline, CDR1 SGHDN and CDR2 FVKESK. The CDR3 DNA reads as TGTGCCAGCAGCCTGGGGAACAGCCTCTCTGGGGCCAACGTCCTGACTTTC. Translation gives CASSLGNSLSGANVLTF. The variable domain in full, with the rest retrieved from reference TRBV14 and TRBJ2-6, is EAGVTQFPSHSVIEKGQTVTLRCDPISGHDNLYWYRRVMGKEIKFLLHFVKESKQDESGMPNNRFLAERTGGTYSTLKVQPAELEDSGVYFCASSLGNSLSGANVLTFGAGSRLTVL.

Turning to this clone: Other DNA sequences in the sample encode the same CDR3. The rearrangement joins TRBV9 to TRBJ1-1, with a weak D call TRBD1 (6 bases). Per germline, CDR1 SGDLS and CDR2 YYNGEE. The V end was cut by 4 bases, the J end by 1 base, with 8 bases between. The CDR3 runs 13 residues. CDR3 sequence reads: CASSRGANTEAFF. CDR3 in DNA: TGTGCCAGCAGCCGGGGGGCGAACACTGAAGCTTTCTTT.

This clone was observed a single time. The chain recombines TRBV6-1 with TRBJ1-1; a weak D match, TRBD1 (5 bases). CDR1 is MNHNS, CDR2 SASEGT, per germline. The CDR3 covers 15 residues. Trimming took 6 bases from V and 1 from J, leaving 15 bases between them. CDR3 in amino acids: CASSPRGPWNTEAFF. Here the CDR3 DNA reads TGTGCCAGCAGCCCTCGGGGACCCTGGAACACTGAAGCTTTCTTT.

CDR3: CASSQTGTESYNEQFF. As DNA, the CDR3 is TGTGCCAGCAGCCAAACCGGGACCGAATCTTACAATGAGCAGTTCTTC. This chain links TRBV4-2 with TRBJ2-1; D may correspond to TRBD1 or TRBD2 (5 bases each). The CDR3 spans 16 residues. Per the germline V gene, CDR1 is LGHNA and CDR2 is YNFKEQ. Between the trimmed V and J ends, which lost 2 bases and 4 bases, there was a span of 15 bases.

The chain links TRBV29-1 to TRBJ1-2; 11 bases line up with TRBD1. The V segment lost 3 bases and the J segment 7 bases; nucleotides outside the gene matches: 1. Per the germline V gene, CDR1 is SQVTM and CDR2 is ANQGSEA. CDR3 length: 12 amino acids. The CDR3 DNA is TGCAGCGTTGAGGACAGGGGGCTTGGCTACACCTTC. Translation: CSVEDRGLGYTF.

The chain employs TRBV28 and TRBJ2-7, with D perhaps being TRBD1 or TRBD2 (6 bases each). The germline V and J ends were trimmed by 1 base and 2 bases, with 21 bases remaining between them. The germline CDR1 and CDR2 sequences are MDHEN and SYDVKM. The CDR3 loop spans 18 amino acids. The CDR3 nucleotides read TGTGCCAGCAGTTTATCCCGCCCGGGGGCAGGGAGGCCCTACGAGCAGTACTTC. Its translation is CASSLSRPGAGRPYEQYF. The whole variable domain, filled in from reference TRBV28 and TRBJ2-7, reads DVKVTQSSRYLVKRTGEKVFLECVQDMDHENMFWYRQDPGLGLRLIYFSYDVKMKEKGDIPEGYSVSREKKERFSLILESASTNQTSMYLCASSLSRPGAGRPYEQYFGPGTRLTVT.